The sequence of this TCR beta chain was determined in a study of blood T cell repertoires in COVID-19. Using immunoSEQ multiplex PCR, the repertoire was profiled, and TCRdb retains in-frame clones only, with some absent. The data contain over 150,000 clones, around 80% of them seen just once; the ten biggest clones take up over 6.5%. Unmatched junction bases numbered 8, after V lost 2 bases and J lost 6 bases. The CDR3 extends over 15 amino acids. Germline V CDR1 and CDR2: KGHSH, LQKENI. This receptor was obtained from a woman aged 40 to 50 with COVID-19, enrolled during active disease. V usage is TRBV18 and J usage is TRBJ2-7, with TRBD1 matching 9 bases. Material: peripheral blood. CDR3 amino acids: CASSPVGSTGGEQYF. The CDR3 DNA reads TGTGCCAGCTCACCAGTCGGTTCGACAGGGGGCGAGCAGTACTTC.